The subject of this entry is one T cell receptor beta chain. No antigen is known for it. This sample is part of a study of shared clonotypes between healthy human individuals. Study-level results: Investigators expected sequencing depth to affect clonotype sharing among donors.

Produced via immunoSEQ multiplex PCR; TCRdb's table is partial and in-frame only. Found here are under 1,900,000 clones, around 98.5% of them singletons; the top ten hold roughly 0.35%. The CDR3 contains 15 residues. Germline CDR1 reads SGDLS; CDR2 reads YYNGEE. Between the trimmed V and J ends, which lost 3 bases and 5 bases, there was a span of 17 bases. This receptor was identified in a man aged 25-45 years in good health. This chain links TRBV9 with TRBJ2-5; the D gene is possibly TRBD2 (7 bases). Sequenced material: naive CD4+ T cells sorted from blood. As for subset: CD45RA+ positively selected. The CDR3 DNA follows: TGTGCCAGCAGCGCAGAGGCGGGGGCTCGGGAGACCCAGTACTTC. The encoded protein is CASSAEAGARETQYF.